The clone carrying this T cell receptor (beta chain) turned up a few times. Its specificity is not known. This record belongs to a study of beta chain features in type 1 diabetes. The V end lost 6 bases, the J end lost 5 bases, and 20 bases lay between the germline ends. The CDR3 contains 15 residues. Germline CDR1 and CDR2: SGHRS and YFSETQ. The investigators reverse transcribed all of the isolated RNA, so they sequenced expressed TCRB transcripts. Clones were read by immunoSEQ multiplex PCR, and TCRdb kept only the in-frame ones, dropping some. Found here are about 330,000 clones, approximately 10% of them singletons; the top ten hold 0.015% to 0.02%. Study outcomes and limitations: Highly expressing activated T cells could be over-counted with a cDNA template. Patients with type 1 diabetes carried fewer insertions and had more deletions at their VDJ junctions.

The receptor was derived from a woman under 40 in good health. The rearrangement uses TRBV5-1 and TRBJ2-5, with a possible D match to TRBD2 (7 bases). Material for sequencing was naive CD4+ T cells from blood. The CDR3 reads CASIQGIAGTETQYF. CDR3 sequence (DNA): TGCGCCAGCATCCAGGGGATAGCGGGCACGGAGACCCAGTACTTC.